The 29 T cell receptor beta chains reported below all come from one sample, sequenced in a study of beta chain features in type 1 diabetes. Study conclusions and caveats: For Type 1 diabetes patients, all four CD4+ subsets carried TCRB CDR3s that were moderately but significantly shorter.

The authors reverse transcribed all of the isolated RNA, so sequencing captured expressed TCRB transcripts. Libraries were prepared by immunoSEQ multiplex PCR; TCRdb keeps only in-frame clonotypes and omits some of them. Among 630,000 or so clones, around an eighth were seen once, and the ten largest hold nearly 0.04%. Their specific antigens are unknown. Sequencing was performed on naive CD4+ T cells from blood. These receptors all come from a young man with type 1 diabetes.

This clone was counted only a few times. The rearrangement joins TRBV11-3 to TRBJ2-2; D remains ambiguous. Trimming took off 0 bases at V and 6 bases at J, with 2 bases between the two ends. The CDR3 is 12 amino acids. CDR1 SGHNT and CDR2 YENEEA come from the germline V gene. This chain's CDR3 is CASSLEPGELFF. CDR3 bases: TGTGCCAGCAGCTTAGAACCCGGGGAGCTGTTTTTT. Full variable domain (remainder filled in from reference TRBV11-3 and TRBJ2-2): EAGVVQSPRYKIIEKKQPVAFWCNPISGHNTLYWYLQNLGQGPELLIRYENEEAVDDSQLPKDRFSAERLKGVDSTLKIQPAELGDSAVYLCASSLEPGELFFGEGSRLTVL.

This clone was observed a few times. The V gene is TRBV6-1, the J gene TRBJ2-5, with 9 bases fitting TRBD1. Germline loops: CDR1 MNHNS, CDR2 SASEGT. With V trimmed by 11 bases and J by 2 bases, 6 bases remained unmatched. The CDR3 loop spans 13 amino acids. CDR3 sequence reads: CALRGTGQETQYF. The CDR3 DNA is TGTGCCTTAAGAGGGACAGGGCAAGAGACCCAGTACTTC.

This clone was picked up a small number of times. As DNA, the CDR3 is TGTGCCACCCAAGGGACAGGGAGTACCGATGGCTACACCTTC. This gives the protein CATQGTGSTDGYTF. This chain connects TRBV28 to TRBJ1-2; 9 positions match TRBD1. The ends lost 10 bases at V and 6 bases at J; junction bases unmatched: 12. The CDR3 covers 14 residues. CDR1 and CDR2 (germline): MDHEN, SYDVKM.

The chain couples TRBV28 to TRBJ1-2; D perhaps matches TRBD1 (5 bases). Trimming stripped 4 bases from V and 7 bases from J, with 19 bases between. Germline assignment: CDR1 MDHEN and CDR2 SYDVKM. The CDR3 runs 15 residues. The CDR3 reads CASSSGEARGPGYTF. The CDR3, as DNA: TGTGCCAGCAGTTCCGGGGAAGCCCGGGGCCCTGGCTACACCTTC.

The V gene is TRBV27, the J gene TRBJ1-2; possibly TRBD1 for D (6 bases). CDR3 length: 13 residues. Germline loops: CDR1 MNHEY, CDR2 SMNVEV (reference sequence). The V end was cut by 5 bases, the J end by 8 bases, with 15 bases between. The CDR3 loop reads CASSTNRAPGYTF. CDR3 nucleotide sequence: TGTGCCAGCAGTACGAACAGGGCGCCAGGCTACACCTTC.

The chain uses TRBV7-2 and TRBJ1-2, with 11 positions matching TRBD1. The germline CDR1 and CDR2 sequences are SGHTA and FQGNSA. There are 16 residues in the CDR3. The trim removed 2 bases at V and 4 bases at J, leaving 6 bases unmatched. CDR3 DNA: TGTGCCAGCAGCTTATCCGGGACAGGGGGATTCTATGGCTACACCTTC. Amino acids: CASSLSGTGGFYGYTF.

This clone was detected only a few times. The J gene is TRBJ2-3, the V gene TRBV4-1, with TRBD2 as a possible D gene (5 bases). Germline V gene data show CDR1 as MGHRA and CDR2 as YSYEKL. Trimming removed 0 bases at V and 7 bases at J, with 17 bases between. CDR3 length: 16 residues. The CDR3 region has the DNA TGCGCCAGCAGCCAAGAGCGGGTCGACCCCGAGAATACGCAGTATTTT. Its protein is CASSQERVDPENTQYF.

For this clone: The same CDR3 arises from other DNA sequences in this sample as well. V gene TRBV6-5 combines with J gene TRBJ2-5, with TRBD1 as a possible D gene (5 bases). With 6 bases removed from V and 5 bases from J, the gap between germline ends came to 7 bases. The germline V gene has CDR1 MNHEY and CDR2 SVGAGI. This CDR3 has 11 residues. As DNA, the CDR3 is TGTGCCAGCAGCCCAGGGGAGACCCAGTACTTC. It encodes CASSPGETQYF.

This clone was counted between two and nine times. The chain couples TRBV25-1 to TRBJ2-1; 9 bases match TRBD1. The germline CDR1 and CDR2 sequences are MGHDK and SYGVNS. The CDR3 runs 15 residues. V lost 4 bases to trimming and J lost 4 bases; unmatched junction nucleotides: 5. Here the CDR3 DNA reads TGTGCCAGCAGTGGGACAGGGGTTGGGTACAATGAGCAGTTCTTC. Its protein is CASSGTGVGYNEQFF.

This rearrangement joins TRBV4-1 to TRBJ2-5, with D perhaps TRBD1 or TRBD2 (5 bases each). This CDR3 contains 17 residues. Trimming removed 4 bases from V and 5 bases from J, with 23 bases in between. The germline gives CDR1 MGHRA, CDR2 YSYEKL. This CDR3 is CASSPLPRDHLGETQYF. In nucleotides, the CDR3 is TGCGCCAGCAGCCCCCTACCCCGGGACCACCTTGGGGAGACCCAGTACTTC.

CDR3 nucleotides: TGTGCCAGCAGCCCGGGGCTAGCGTTCTACGAGCAGTACTTC. Translation: CASSPGLAFYEQYF. The chain joins TRBV7-2 to TRBJ2-7; D may be TRBD2 (6 bases). CDR1 SGHTA and CDR2 FQGNSA come from the germline V gene. The CDR3 spans 14 residues. V dropped 5 bases and J dropped 3 bases, with 14 bases sitting between them.

Comments on this clone: One junction end disagrees with the germline gene, perhaps due to a read error. The chain uses TRBV7-7 and TRBJ2-5, with TRBD1 matching 9 bases. This CDR3 is 13 amino acids long. Germline values: CDR1 SSHAT, CDR2 FNYEAQ (reference sequence). The CDR3, as DNA: TGTGCTAGCAGCCCCGGGACAGGGGAGACCCAGTACTTC. It yields the protein CASSPGTGETQYF.

The genes are TRBV27 and TRBJ1-1; D uncertain. Trimming removed 6 bases from V and 4 bases from J, with 9 bases in between. The germline gives CDR1 MNHEY, CDR2 SMNVEV (reference sequence). This CDR3 is 12 amino acids long. CDR3 sequence (DNA): TGTGCCAGCAGCTTCGTGGGCACTGAAGCTTTCTTT. It yields the protein CASSFVGTEAFF.

The chain carries TRBV5-5 and TRBJ2-3; D may be TRBD1 (6 bases). V gave up 6 bases and J gave up 2 bases, with 19 bases separating them. The germline V gene has CDR1 SGHKS and CDR2 YYEKEE (reference sequence). The CDR3 loop spans 16 amino acids. The CDR3 DNA follows: TGTGCCAGCAACACGCGTCCAGGGGTCGACACAGATACGCAGTATTTT. It is translated as CASNTRPGVDTDTQYF.

The gene calls are TRBV11-3 and TRBJ2-2; D ambiguous. Trimming removed 4 bases at V and 0 bases at J, with 6 bases between. Germline assignment: CDR1 SGHNT and CDR2 YENEEA. The CDR3 contains 14 residues. CDR3 in DNA: TGTGCCAGCAGCTCGACGGCGAACACCGGGGAGCTGTTTTTT. It codes for CASSSTANTGELFF.

The chain joins TRBV5-1 to TRBJ1-1; TRBD1 matches at 10 bases. After removal of 3 bases from V and 4 bases from J, the junction contained 12 bases not matched to a gene. This CDR3 comprises 17 residues. CDR1 and CDR2 from the germline V gene are SGHRS and YFSETQ. CDR3 nucleotides: TGCGCCAGCAGCTGGGCCCAACGCGGACAGGGGGGCACTGAAGCTTTCTTT. Residues: CASSWAQRGQGGTEAFF.

The J gene is TRBJ2-2, the V gene TRBV15; 8 bases map to TRBD1. Germline V gene data show CDR1 as LNHNV and CDR2 as YYDKDF (reference sequence). The CDR3 contains 14 residues. V was clipped by 3 bases and J by 5 bases; unmatched bases: 2. The CDR3: CATSRTGETGELFF. Here the CDR3 DNA reads TGTGCCACCAGCAGGACAGGGGAGACCGGGGAGCTGTTTTTT. The full variable domain, completed using reference TRBV15 and TRBJ2-2, is DAMVIQNPRYQVTQFGKPVTLSCSQTLNHNVMYWYQQKSSQAPKLLFHYYDKDFNNEADTPDNFQSRRPNTSFCFLDIRSPGLGDTAMYLCATSRTGETGELFFGEGSRLTVL.

The rearrangement links TRBV7-2 to TRBJ2-6; TRBD1 or TRBD2 may be the D gene (5 bases each). The V and J ends lost 4 bases and 2 bases respectively, with 12 bases between them. CDR3 length: 16 amino acids. Germline V gives CDR1 SGHTA, CDR2 FQGNSA. CDR3 loop: CASSSSGTAGANVLTF. In nucleotides, the CDR3 is TGTGCCAGCAGCTCCTCCGGGACGGCTGGGGCCAACGTCCTGACTTTC.

The gene calls are TRBV2 and TRBJ2-3; D may be TRBD2 (6 bases). Germline V lookup: CDR1 SNHLY, CDR2 FYNNEI. This CDR3 is built from 13 residues. Trimming took 6 bases from V and 2 from J, leaving 9 bases between them. Here the CDR3 reads CASRVADTDTQYF. The CDR3 nucleotides are TGTGCCAGCAGGGTAGCGGACACAGATACGCAGTATTTT.

The chain joins TRBV30 to TRBJ1-5; 7 bases line up with TRBD1. This CDR3 is built from 14 residues. Losses at the gene ends were 3 bases for V and 11 bases for J; bases not matched to a gene: 13. Germline assignment: CDR1 GTSNPN and CDR2 SVGIG (reference sequence). The DNA for the CDR3 is TGTGCCTGGAGCAAGACAGGGAGTGGATCAGCCCAGCATTTT. Encoded protein: CAWSKTGSGSAQHF.

V and J are TRBV28 and TRBJ2-1; 9 bases fit TRBD1. This CDR3 contains 14 residues. Germline V lookup: CDR1 MDHEN, CDR2 SYDVKM. J was trimmed by 5 bases and V by 6 bases; bases with no gene match: 5. DNA of the CDR3: TGTGCCAGCAGCCCAGGGACAGGGAACAATGAGCAGTTCTTC. Encoded protein: CASSPGTGNNEQFF.

The V call is TRBV7-2, the J call TRBJ2-1; unclear D gene. Germline V gives CDR1 SGHTA, CDR2 FQGNSA. This CDR3 contains 12 residues. The ends were cut back, 5 bases at V and 6 bases at J, with 8 bases in the middle. The CDR3 loop is CASSPVGNEQFF. As DNA, the CDR3 is TGTGCCAGCAGCCCGGTGGGCAATGAGCAGTTCTTC.

The sample holds a few counts of this clone. V usage is TRBV4-1 and J usage is TRBJ1-5, with D tentatively TRBD1 (6 bases). The CDR3 runs 15 residues. CDR1 is MGHRA, CDR2 YSYEKL, per germline. Trimming removed 4 bases from V and 2 bases from J, with 12 bases in between. The CDR3 DNA follows: TGCGCCAGCAGCCTTGAGGGGGGGGGCAATCAGCCCCAGCATTTT. Its translation is CASSLEGGGNQPQHF.

This chain uses TRBV7-2 with TRBJ2-7; the D gene could be TRBD1 or TRBD2 (5 bases each). V lost 4 bases and J lost 4, with 14 bases in between. The CDR3 totals 14 residues. Germline V gives CDR1 SGHTA, CDR2 FQGNSA. The CDR3 loop reads CASSSRDQFYEQYF. For the CDR3, the DNA is TGTGCCAGCAGCTCGAGGGACCAGTTTTACGAGCAGTACTTC.

There are a few counts of this clone. V gene TRBV5-1 combines with J gene TRBJ1-2, with D unresolved. CDR3 length equals 14 residues. Trimming took off 0 bases at V and 7 bases at J, with 13 bases between the two ends. The germline CDR1 and CDR2 sequences are SGHRS and YFSETQ. The CDR3 sequence is CASSLEPGDRGYTF. In nucleotides, the CDR3 is TGCGCCAGCAGCTTGGAACCTGGAGACCGTGGCTACACCTTC.

This clone was picked up a small number of times. The junction departs from the called germline gene at one end, perhaps through a read error. The V and J genes are TRBV7-7 and TRBJ2-1; TRBD2 matches 7 bases. This CDR3 is 14 amino acids long. Germline V gene lookup returns CDR1 SSHAT and CDR2 FNYEAQ (reference sequence). The CDR3 DNA reads TGTGCTAGCAGCTCCTCTTCGAGCGGGACGGAGCAGTTCTTC. It translates to CASSSSSSGTEQFF.

This clone was found a few times. This chain uses TRBV7-9 with TRBJ1-1, with a weak D call TRBD1 (6 bases). This CDR3 has 15 amino acids. The germline CDR1 and CDR2 sequences are SEHNR and FQNEAQ (reference sequence). Trimming stripped 7 bases from V and 3 bases from J, with 18 bases between. CDR3 amino acids: CASTEVQGFDTEAFF. Here the CDR3 DNA reads TGTGCCAGCACCGAAGTCCAGGGGTTCGACACTGAAGCTTTCTTT.

This clone has just a few counts. The CDR3 sequence: CASSIGRYTDTQYF. The CDR3 DNA is TGTGCCAGTAGTATTGGACGGTACACAGATACGCAGTATTTT. The genes are TRBV19 and TRBJ2-3; D is unresolved. In germline, CDR1 is LNHDA, CDR2 SQIVND (reference sequence). The V end lost 3 bases, the J end lost 2 bases, and 9 bases lay between the germline ends. CDR3 length: 14 amino acids.

This clone was observed a few times. The V call is TRBV2, the J call TRBJ1-1, with D possibly TRBD1 on 6 matching bases. CDR1 and CDR2 (germline): SNHLY, FYNNEI. This CDR3 is built from 12 residues. Deletions cut 7 bases from V and 2 bases from J, with 8 bases between. CDR3 protein: CASKGDNTEAFF. The CDR3 region has the DNA TGTGCCAGCAAGGGGGATAACACTGAAGCTTTCTTT.